This entry concerns a single TCR beta chain. These data originate in a study of blood T cell repertoires in COVID-19. Study information: Samples representing acute and convalescent COVID-19 were sourced from the United States, Italy and Spain. Sample material is recorded as cDNA or gDNA derived from T cells, B-cell-depleted T cells, or PBMCs.

How the authors handled the data: The authors estimated nucleated cell counts from reference gene primer amplification. Only in-frame clones appear in the TCRdb table, and some are missing; sequencing was by immunoSEQ multiplex PCR. V, J and clone size are taken as reported in that table, and D and trimming were inferred from the DNA itself. This sample has about 31,000 clones; 85% to 90% occur once, and the top ten carry 24%. Germline CDR1 MGHRA, CDR2 YSYEKL. This CDR3 has 14 amino acids. Trimming shortened V by 4 bases and J by 5 bases, and 12 bases separated the two germline ends. The V call is TRBV4-1, the J call TRBJ1-5; no clear D gene. The sequencing input was peripheral blood. This receptor was obtained from a human donor with active COVID-19. The donor label of this sample is uncertain. Written as DNA, the CDR3 is TGCGCCAGCAGCCCTCCCGCATTAGATCAGCCCCAGCATTTT. This translates into CASSPPALDQPQHF.